The 25 T cell receptor beta chains listed next were all sequenced from one sample in a study of T cell responses to AZD1222 COVID-19 vaccine. Clones were sequenced by immunoSEQ multiplex PCR, and TCRdb holds only the in-frame ones, with some missing. The sample consists of around 120,000 clones, about nine tenths of them appearing once. The sequenced sample was peripheral blood, obtained on day 0 of AZD1222 vaccination. The receptors were sampled from an adult in good health.

This chain uses TRBV9 with TRBJ2-1; 8 positions agree with TRBD2. V shed 0 bases, J shed 8 bases, and the junction held 13 bases outside the gene matches. This CDR3 has 17 residues. The germline V gene encodes CDR1 SGDLS and CDR2 YYNGEE. The chain's CDR3 is CASSVAAGESNGDEQFF. The CDR3 nucleotides read TGTGCCAGCAGCGTAGCAGCGGGAGAGTCCAACGGGGATGAGCAGTTCTTC.

The genes are TRBV7-8 and TRBJ2-2; D gene uncertain. V lost 0 bases to trimming and J lost 1 base, with 3 bases between them. Germline-derived CDR1 and CDR2 are SGHVS and FQNEAQ. This CDR3 has 14 residues. The DNA for the CDR3 is TGTGCCAGCAGCTTAGCCAGGAACACCGGGGAGCTGTTTTTT. Translating gives CASSLARNTGELFF.

A few counts support this clone. The J gene is TRBJ1-6, the V gene TRBV6-2 or TRBV6-3, with D perhaps matching TRBD1 (6 bases). Trimming took off 3 bases at V and 4 bases at J, with 13 bases between the two ends. The CDR3 is 16 amino acids. Germline CDR1 is MNHEY and CDR2 is SVGEGT. CDR3 coding DNA: TGTGCCAGCAGTTATTCTCCGGACAGTTATAATTCACCCCTCCACTTT. It yields the protein CASSYSPDSYNSPLHF.

This clone has just one count. The chain couples TRBV2 to TRBJ2-5, with D unresolved. CDR3 size: 11 residues. V lost 3 bases and J lost 12, with 11 bases in between. Germline loops: CDR1 SNHLY, CDR2 FYNNEI. CDR3 coding DNA: TGTGCCAGCAGTGACCCTTCCTCCAAGTACTTC. It is translated as CASSDPSSKYF.

This clone was recorded once. V usage is TRBV28 and J usage is TRBJ2-7; the D gene is possibly TRBD1 (5 bases). CDR3 size: 14 residues. Germline V gives CDR1 MDHEN, CDR2 SYDVKM. The V end was cut by 6 bases, the J end by 1 base, with 13 bases between. Here the CDR3 DNA reads TGTGCCAGCAGCTGGGGCCGAGTATCCTACGAGCAGTACTTC. Translating gives CASSWGRVSYEQYF. The entire variable domain, with the rest obtained from reference TRBV28 and TRBJ2-7, is as follows: DVKVTQSSRYLVKRTGEKVFLECVQDMDHENMFWYRQDPGLGLRLIYFSYDVKMKEKGDIPEGYSVSREKKERFSLILESASTNQTSMYLCASSWGRVSYEQYFGPGTRLTVT.

This chain uses TRBV9 with TRBJ2-1, with D possibly called TRBD1 or TRBD2 (5 bases each). Per the germline V gene, CDR1 is SGDLS and CDR2 is YYNGEE. CDR3 length: 14 residues. The V and J ends lost 4 bases and 4 bases respectively, with 12 bases between them. CDR3 protein: CASSSDWGYNEQFF. CDR3 in DNA: TGTGCCAGCAGCTCTGACTGGGGGTACAATGAGCAGTTCTTC.

This clone was detected only a few times. This chain links TRBV11-2 with TRBJ2-3; no clear D gene. Germline CDR1 is SGHAT and CDR2 is FQNNGV. The V and J ends lost 6 bases and 0 bases respectively, with 13 bases between them. CDR3 length: 15 amino acids. The CDR3 reads CASRVGSASTDTQYF. The CDR3 DNA follows: TGTGCCAGCAGGGTTGGGTCGGCTAGCACAGATACGCAGTATTTT.

The CDR3 loop is CASSPRGNGAGEQYF. CDR3 coding DNA: TGTGCCAGCAGTCCCCGGGGAAATGGGGCGGGGGAGCAGTACTTC. This chain links TRBV5-8 with TRBJ2-7; D possibly corresponds to TRBD2 (6 bases). This CDR3 contains 15 residues. Germline-derived CDR1 and CDR2 are SGHTS and YDEGEE. The V end was cut by 5 bases, the J end by 7 bases, with 22 bases between.

The V call is TRBV10-3, the J call TRBJ2-1; D is undetermined. V gave up 2 bases and J gave up 4 bases, with 12 bases separating them. This CDR3 has 15 residues. Germline V gene sequence: CDR1 ENHRY, CDR2 SYGVKD. The CDR3 DNA reads as TGTGCCATCAGTGAGGCCCCAAACTTATACAATGAGCAGTTCTTC. As protein: CAISEAPNLYNEQFF.

The sample holds one count of this clone. CDR3 residues: CASSPEDSPRETQYF. In DNA form, the CDR3 reads TGCGCCAGCAGCCCTGAGGACTCCCCACGGGAGACCCAGTACTTC. The J gene is TRBJ2-5, the V gene TRBV4-1; D perhaps matches TRBD2 (5 bases). CDR3 length: 15 residues. CDR1 and CDR2 from the germline V gene are MGHRA and YSYEKL. Trimming pared 4 bases from V and 5 bases from J, leaving 17 bases between.

The chain couples TRBV21-1 to TRBJ2-7; no check of the table's D call, TRBD2, against the DNA was made. TRBV21-1 is reported as a pseudogene. The CDR3 totals 13 residues. In DNA, the CDR3 is TGTGCCAGCAGCTGGCGGGGCTCCTACGAGCAGTACTTC. This encodes CASSWRGSYEQYF.

This chain connects TRBV5-1 to TRBJ1-1; D is possibly TRBD1 (5 bases). Germline V gene sequence: CDR1 SGHRS, CDR2 YFSETQ. The germline V and J ends were trimmed by 4 bases and 3 bases, with 13 bases remaining between them. The CDR3 length is 14 residues. The CDR3 sequence: CASSTAQGHTEAFF. The CDR3 nucleotides read TGCGCCAGCAGCACGGCTCAGGGACACACTGAAGCTTTCTTT.

The chain is built from TRBV19 and TRBJ2-2, with D possibly called TRBD1 or TRBD2 (6 bases each). Trimming stripped 6 bases from V and 4 bases from J, with 18 bases between. The length of the CDR3 is 16 residues. Germline V gene data show CDR1 as LNHDA and CDR2 as SQIVND (reference sequence). The CDR3 reads CASSQEAQGGTGELFF. CDR3 sequence (DNA): TGTGCCAGTAGCCAAGAGGCACAGGGAGGCACCGGGGAGCTGTTTTTT.

This clone has a handful of counts. The chain is built from TRBV28 and TRBJ2-6; maybe TRBD2 (6 bases). V lost 4 bases, J lost 1 base, and 11 bases lay in between. The length of the CDR3 is 16 residues. Germline V lookup: CDR1 MDHEN, CDR2 SYDVKM. In DNA form, the CDR3 reads TGTGCCAGCAGTTCGGCGGGGTTTTCTGGGGCCAACGTCCTGACTTTC. Protein sequence: CASSSAGFSGANVLTF.

The CDR3 reads CSAPEVGELFF. DNA of the CDR3: TGCAGCGCCCCGGAGGTCGGGGAGCTGTTTTTT. J is TRBJ2-2 and V is TRBV29-1; tentative D call: TRBD2 (5 bases). The CDR3 loop spans 11 amino acids. CDR1 and CDR2 (germline): SQVTM, ANQGSEA. The V and J ends lost 7 bases and 7 bases respectively, with 10 bases between them.

The chain has TRBV12-3 or TRBV12-4 and TRBJ1-5; the D gene is possibly TRBD1 (5 bases). CDR3 size: 13 residues. Trimming left V 3 bases short and J 4 bases short, with 7 bases between. The CDR3, as DNA: TGTGCCAGCAGTTTGAAGGGGAATCAGCCCCAGCATTTT. Translating it yields CASSLKGNQPQHF.

There are a few counts of this clone. The chain carries TRBV28 and TRBJ1-6, with 10 bases identical to TRBD1. V shed 4 bases, J shed 7 bases, and the junction held 19 bases outside the gene matches. The CDR3 runs 20 residues. The V gene's germline CDR1 is MDHEN and CDR2 SYDVKM. CDR3 protein: CASSSGTGEEVLLRNSPLHF. DNA for the CDR3: TGTGCCAGCAGTTCCGGGACAGGGGAAGAGGTACTTCTAAGAAATTCACCCCTCCACTTT. Supplemented by reference TRBV28 and TRBJ1-6, the full variable domain reads DVKVTQSSRYLVKRTGEKVFLECVQDMDHENMFWYRQDPGLGLRLIYFSYDVKMKEKGDIPEGYSVSREKKERFSLILESASTNQTSMYLCASSSGTGEEVLLRNSPLHFGNGTRLTVT.

J is TRBJ2-7 and V is TRBV28; possibly TRBD1 or TRBD2 for D (5 bases each). Germline V gene lookup returns CDR1 MDHEN and CDR2 SYDVKM. This CDR3 is 16 amino acids long. The V end was cut by 3 bases, the J end by 0 bases, with 15 bases between. This chain's CDR3 is CASSLGVLGPSYEQYF. The CDR3 region has the DNA TGTGCCAGCAGTTTGGGGGTACTGGGACCCTCCTACGAGCAGTACTTC.

The rearrangement uses TRBV5-4 and TRBJ2-7, with 8 bases matching TRBD2. The CDR3 is 14 residues long. The ends lost 3 bases at V and 2 bases at J; junction bases unmatched: 4. Germline V gene lookup returns CDR1 SGHNT and CDR2 YYREEE (reference sequence). The CDR3: CASSSGGPTYEQYF. The CDR3 nucleotides read TGTGCCAGCAGCTCGGGAGGGCCTACCTACGAGCAGTACTTC. Using reference TRBV5-4 and TRBJ2-7 for the parts outside the CDR3, the full variable domain is ETGVTQSPTHLIKTRGQQVTLRCSSQSGHNTVSWYQQALGQGPQFIFQYYREEENGRGNFPPRFSGLQFPNYSSELNVNALELDDSALYLCASSSGGPTYEQYFGPGTRLTVT.

The chain joins TRBV29-1 to TRBJ2-3, with 9 bases that match TRBD1. Germline V gives CDR1 SQVTM, CDR2 ANQGSEA. J was trimmed by 5 bases and V by 6 bases; bases with no gene match: 6. This CDR3 has 13 residues. The CDR3 loop reads CSVQGQGGDTQYF. The CDR3 DNA follows: TGCAGCGTCCAGGGACAGGGAGGAGATACGCAGTATTTT.

CDR3 coding DNA: TGCGCCAGCAGTGAGTCGGGAGCGGGAGCAGATACGCAGTATTTT. As protein: CASSESGAGADTQYF. This chain joins TRBV10-1 and TRBJ2-3; 8 nucleotides align to TRBD2. In germline, CDR1 is WNHNN, CDR2 SYGVQD (reference sequence). V trimming: 0 bases; J trimming: 4 bases; junction bases outside the gene matches: 3. The CDR3 extends over 15 amino acids.

V gene TRBV30 combines with J gene TRBJ2-7; D remains unclear. The V end was cut by 3 bases, the J end by 10 bases, with 19 bases between. The length of the CDR3 is 13 residues. Germline CDR1 GTSNPN, CDR2 SVGIG (reference sequence). CDR3 bases: TGTGCCTGGAGGGGATTTCTCCAGGCCCACCAGTACTTC. This gives the protein CAWRGFLQAHQYF.

The rearrangement links TRBV10-3 to TRBJ2-5; the D is unclear. Germline CDR1 reads ENHRY; CDR2 reads SYGVKD. The length of the CDR3 is 14 residues. The V and J ends lost 3 bases and 5 bases respectively, with 13 bases between them. DNA for the CDR3: TGTGCCATCAGTGAATCGACGGGTTGGGAGACCCAGTACTTC. This translates into CAISESTGWETQYF.

V is TRBV6-1 and J is TRBJ2-1, with no clear D. The ends were cut back, 2 bases at V and 7 bases at J, with 6 bases in the middle. CDR1 and CDR2 from the germline V gene are MNHNS and SASEGT. The CDR3 spans 12 residues. The CDR3 protein is CASSETMNEQFF. The CDR3 DNA follows: TGTGCCAGCAGTGAAACAATGAATGAGCAGTTCTTC.

The J gene is TRBJ2-5, the V gene TRBV4-1; 7 bases agree with TRBD2. The CDR3 covers 16 residues. Germline-derived CDR1 and CDR2 are MGHRA and YSYEKL. The trim removed 1 base at V and 1 base at J, leaving 6 bases unmatched. For the CDR3, the DNA is TGCGCCAGCAGCCAAGCCCCTAGCGGAGTCCAAGAGACCCAGTACTTC. This encodes CASSQAPSGVQETQYF.